Given below is one T cell receptor beta chain in context. A junction boundary mismatches the germline segment, possibly from a read error. The sample is drawn from a study of response to subunit inactivated influenza vaccine. TCRdb independently ran MiXCR on the RT-PCR reads; one entry per CDR3 protein. The sample comprises some 480,000 distinct CDR3 sequences, roughly 11% of which are singletons, and 10% to 15% rests with the top ten. Germline CDR1 is SGHRS and CDR2 is YFSETQ. The CDR3 has 15 residues. The TCR sequence derives from a man between 50 and 59 years old who received an inactivated influenza vaccine. The V and J genes are TRBV5-1 and TRBJ2-2, with a tentative D call TRBD2 (5 bases). Specimen: PBMCs from blood, collected about 6 weeks after vaccination. CDR3: CASSFDGPNTGELIF. CDR3 DNA sequence: TGCGCCAGCAGCTTCGACGGACCGAACACCGGGGAGCTGATTTTT.